This T cell receptor (beta chain) derives from a study of T cell clonotyping in hematopoietic cell transplantation. Study-wide findings and caveats: Recipient TCR diversity dropped after transplant; expanded clonotypes rose from day 30 to 180. Few recipient clonotypes overlapped donors; over 97% were de novo at given depth. Broader posttransplant TCR repertoire diversity was predicted by graft donor and pretransplant recipient Inverse Simpson Index values.

TCRdb's table, derived via immunoSEQ multiplex PCR, lists solely in-frame clones and lacks some. The sample has over 10,000 clones, about 80% seen once; the top ten hold 5.8%. A word on this clone: Its matching antigen is unknown.

This TCR came from a female patient in her forties who had an allogeneic stem cell transplant from a related donor, so T cells may come from the graft donor. Some clones in this sample may be carry-over from other donors' samples. Source: PBMCs, taken 100 days after allogeneic stem cell transplant.

This CDR3 is CASKGSEGWQPQHF. In DNA form, the CDR3 reads TGTGCCAGCAAGGGGTCAGAGGGTTGGCAGCCCCAGCATTTT. The chain recombines TRBV6-1 with TRBJ1-5; possible D gene TRBD1, 5 bases. Germline V gene sequence: CDR1 MNHNS, CDR2 SASEGT. Deletions cut 7 bases from V and 7 bases from J, with 17 bases between. The CDR3 is 14 amino acids.